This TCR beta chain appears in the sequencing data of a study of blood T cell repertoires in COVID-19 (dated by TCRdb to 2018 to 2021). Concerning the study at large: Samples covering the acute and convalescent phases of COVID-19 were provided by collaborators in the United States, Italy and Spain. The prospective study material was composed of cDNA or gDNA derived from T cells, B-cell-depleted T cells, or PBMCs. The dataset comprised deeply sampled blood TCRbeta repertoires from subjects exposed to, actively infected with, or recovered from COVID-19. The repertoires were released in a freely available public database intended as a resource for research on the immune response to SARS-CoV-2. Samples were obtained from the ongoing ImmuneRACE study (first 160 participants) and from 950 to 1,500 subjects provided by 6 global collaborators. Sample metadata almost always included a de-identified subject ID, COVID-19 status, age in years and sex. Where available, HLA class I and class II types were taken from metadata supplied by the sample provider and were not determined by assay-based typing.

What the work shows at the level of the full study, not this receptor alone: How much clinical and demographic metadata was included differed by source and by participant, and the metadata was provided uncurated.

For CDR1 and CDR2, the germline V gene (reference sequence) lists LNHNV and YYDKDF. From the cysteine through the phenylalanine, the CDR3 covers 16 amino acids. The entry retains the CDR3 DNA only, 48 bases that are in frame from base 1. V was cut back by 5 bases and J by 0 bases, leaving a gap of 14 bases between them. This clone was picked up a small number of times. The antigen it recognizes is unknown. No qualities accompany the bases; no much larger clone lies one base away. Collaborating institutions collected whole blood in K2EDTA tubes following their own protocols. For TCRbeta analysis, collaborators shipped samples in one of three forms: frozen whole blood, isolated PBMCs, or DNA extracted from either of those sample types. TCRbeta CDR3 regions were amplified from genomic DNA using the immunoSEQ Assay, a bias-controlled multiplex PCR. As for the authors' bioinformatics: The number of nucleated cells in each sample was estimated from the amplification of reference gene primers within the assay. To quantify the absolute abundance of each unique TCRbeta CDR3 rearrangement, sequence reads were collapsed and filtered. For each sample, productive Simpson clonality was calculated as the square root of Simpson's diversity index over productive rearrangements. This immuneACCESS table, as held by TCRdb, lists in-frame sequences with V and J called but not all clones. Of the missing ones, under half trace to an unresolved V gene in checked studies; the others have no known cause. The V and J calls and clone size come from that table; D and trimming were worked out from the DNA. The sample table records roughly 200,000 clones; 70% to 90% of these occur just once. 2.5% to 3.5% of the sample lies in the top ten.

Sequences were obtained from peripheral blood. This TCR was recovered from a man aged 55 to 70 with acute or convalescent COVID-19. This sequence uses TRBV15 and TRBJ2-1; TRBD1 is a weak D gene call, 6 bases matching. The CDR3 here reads CATSFTTGRSYNEQFF. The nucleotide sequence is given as TGTGCCACCAGCTTTACGACAGGACGCTCCTACAATGAGCAGTTCTTC.